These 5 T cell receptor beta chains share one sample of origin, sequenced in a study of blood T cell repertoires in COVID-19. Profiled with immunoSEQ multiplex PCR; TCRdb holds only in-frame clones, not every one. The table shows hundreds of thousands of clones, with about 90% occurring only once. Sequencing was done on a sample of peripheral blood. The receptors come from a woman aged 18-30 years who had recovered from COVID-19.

CDR3 nucleotide sequence: TGTGCCACCAGTGACCCCGCCCGGACAGGGGGCCAACTGTTTTTT. It is translated as CATSDPARTGGQLFF. J is TRBJ1-4 and V is TRBV24-1; 11 bases fit TRBD1. This CDR3 contains 15 residues. The V and J ends lost 4 bases and 12 bases, in that order; junction bases with no gene match: 9. The germline V gene has CDR1 KGHDR and CDR2 SFDVKD.

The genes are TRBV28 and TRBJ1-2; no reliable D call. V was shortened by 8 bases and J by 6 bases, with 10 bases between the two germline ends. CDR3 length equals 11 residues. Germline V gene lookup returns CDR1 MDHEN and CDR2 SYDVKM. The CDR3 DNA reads TGTGCCAGCGTTCGAGGGCATGGCTACACCTTC. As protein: CASVRGHGYTF.

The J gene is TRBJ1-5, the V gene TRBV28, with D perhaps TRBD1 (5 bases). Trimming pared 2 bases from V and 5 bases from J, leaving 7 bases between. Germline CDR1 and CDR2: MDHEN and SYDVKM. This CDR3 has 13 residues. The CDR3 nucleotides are TGTGCCAGCAGTTTAGTCAGGGATCAGCCCCAGCATTTT. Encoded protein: CASSLVRDQPQHF.

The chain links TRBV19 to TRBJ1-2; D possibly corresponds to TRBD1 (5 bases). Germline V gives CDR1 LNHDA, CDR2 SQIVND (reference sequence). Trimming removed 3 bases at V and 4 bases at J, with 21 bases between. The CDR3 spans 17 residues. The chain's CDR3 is CASSMPLRGTTIYGYTF. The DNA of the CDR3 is TGTGCCAGTAGTATGCCTCTCCGGGGGACCACAATCTATGGCTACACCTTC. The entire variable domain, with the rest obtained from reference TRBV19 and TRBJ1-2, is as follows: DGGITQSPKYLFRKEGQNVTLSCEQNLNHDAMYWYRQDPGQGLRLIYYSQIVNDFQKGDIAEGYSVSREKKESFPLTVTSAQKNPTAFYLCASSMPLRGTTIYGYTFGSGTRLTVV.

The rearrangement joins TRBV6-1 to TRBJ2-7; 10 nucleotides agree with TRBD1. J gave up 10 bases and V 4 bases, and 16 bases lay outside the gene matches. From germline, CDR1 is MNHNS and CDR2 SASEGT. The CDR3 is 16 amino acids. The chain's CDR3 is CASSGQGQGLGDGQYV. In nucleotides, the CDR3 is TGTGCCAGCAGTGGGCAGGGACAGGGGCTAGGGGACGGACAGTACGTC.